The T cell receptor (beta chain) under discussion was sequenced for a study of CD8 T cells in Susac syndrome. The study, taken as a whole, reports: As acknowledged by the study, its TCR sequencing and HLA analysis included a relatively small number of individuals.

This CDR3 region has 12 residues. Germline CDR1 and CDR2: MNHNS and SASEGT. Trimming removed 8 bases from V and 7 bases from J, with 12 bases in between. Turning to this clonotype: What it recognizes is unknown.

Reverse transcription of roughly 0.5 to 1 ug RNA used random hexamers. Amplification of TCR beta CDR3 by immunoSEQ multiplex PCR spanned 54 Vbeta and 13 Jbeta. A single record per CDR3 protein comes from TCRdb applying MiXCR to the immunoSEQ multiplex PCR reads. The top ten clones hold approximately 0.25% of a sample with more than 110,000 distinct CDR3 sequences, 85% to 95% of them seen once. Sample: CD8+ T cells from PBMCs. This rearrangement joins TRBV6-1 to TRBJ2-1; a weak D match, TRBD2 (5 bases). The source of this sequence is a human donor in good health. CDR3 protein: CASSGSGNEQFF. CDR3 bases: TGTGCCAGCTCGGGGTCGGGAAATGAGCAGTTCTTC.